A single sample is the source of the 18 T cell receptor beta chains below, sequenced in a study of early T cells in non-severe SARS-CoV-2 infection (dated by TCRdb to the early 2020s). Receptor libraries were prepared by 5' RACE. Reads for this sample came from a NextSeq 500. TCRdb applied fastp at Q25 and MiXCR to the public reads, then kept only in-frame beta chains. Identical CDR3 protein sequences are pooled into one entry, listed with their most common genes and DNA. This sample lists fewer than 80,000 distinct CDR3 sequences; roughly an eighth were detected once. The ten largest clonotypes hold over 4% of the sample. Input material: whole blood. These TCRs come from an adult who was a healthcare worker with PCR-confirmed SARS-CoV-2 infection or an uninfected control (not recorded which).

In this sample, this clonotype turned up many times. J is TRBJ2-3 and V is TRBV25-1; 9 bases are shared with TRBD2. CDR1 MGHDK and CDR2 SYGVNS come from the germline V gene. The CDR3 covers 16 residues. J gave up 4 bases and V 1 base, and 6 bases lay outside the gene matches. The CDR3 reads CASSESVAGVSDTQYF. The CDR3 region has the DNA TGTGCCAGCAGTGAATCGGTAGCGGGGGTATCAGATACGCAGTATTTT.

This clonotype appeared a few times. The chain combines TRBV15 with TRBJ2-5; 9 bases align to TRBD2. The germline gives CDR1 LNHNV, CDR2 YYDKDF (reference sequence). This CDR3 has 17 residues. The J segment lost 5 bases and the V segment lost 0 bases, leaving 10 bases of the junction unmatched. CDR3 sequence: CATSRDELLAGLETQYF. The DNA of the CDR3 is TGTGCCACCAGCAGAGATGAACTGCTAGCGGGGTTGGAGACCCAGTACTTC.

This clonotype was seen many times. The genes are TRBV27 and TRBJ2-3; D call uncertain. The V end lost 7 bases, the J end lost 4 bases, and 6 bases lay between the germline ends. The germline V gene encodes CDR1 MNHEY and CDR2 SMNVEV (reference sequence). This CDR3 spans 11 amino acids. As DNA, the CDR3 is TGTGCCAGCACTGGGGCAGATACGCAGTATTTT. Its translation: CASTGADTQYF.

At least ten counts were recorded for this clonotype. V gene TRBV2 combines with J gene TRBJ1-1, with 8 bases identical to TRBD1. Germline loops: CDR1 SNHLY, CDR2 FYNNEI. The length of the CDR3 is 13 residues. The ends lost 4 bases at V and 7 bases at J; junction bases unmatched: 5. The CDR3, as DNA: TGTGCCAGCAGTGTAGACAGGGGTGGTGAAGCTTTCTTT. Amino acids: CASSVDRGGEAFF.

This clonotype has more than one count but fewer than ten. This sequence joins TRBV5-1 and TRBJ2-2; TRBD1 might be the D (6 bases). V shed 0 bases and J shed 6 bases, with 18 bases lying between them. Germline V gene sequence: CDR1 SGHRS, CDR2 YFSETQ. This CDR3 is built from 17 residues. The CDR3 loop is CASSLVMGHVASGELFF. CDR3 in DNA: TGCGCCAGCAGCTTGGTTATGGGACACGTAGCGTCCGGGGAGCTGTTTTTT.

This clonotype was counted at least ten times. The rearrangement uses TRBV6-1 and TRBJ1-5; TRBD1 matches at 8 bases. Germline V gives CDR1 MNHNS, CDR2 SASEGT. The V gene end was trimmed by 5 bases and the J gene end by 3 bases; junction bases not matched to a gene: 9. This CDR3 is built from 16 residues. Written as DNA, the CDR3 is TGTGCCAGCAGTTGGGGCACAGGGGGTAACAATCAGCCCCAGCATTTT. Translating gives CASSWGTGGNNQPQHF.

The CDR3 here is CASSDRGARSDTQYF. DNA of the CDR3: TGTGCCAGCAGTGACCGTGGGGCAAGGTCAGATACGCAGTATTTT. The V gene is TRBV6-4, the J gene TRBJ2-3; possibly TRBD1 for D (5 bases). Trimming took off 2 bases at V and 4 bases at J, with 13 bases between the two ends. Germline CDR1 MRHNA, CDR2 SNTAGT. This CDR3 region has 15 residues.

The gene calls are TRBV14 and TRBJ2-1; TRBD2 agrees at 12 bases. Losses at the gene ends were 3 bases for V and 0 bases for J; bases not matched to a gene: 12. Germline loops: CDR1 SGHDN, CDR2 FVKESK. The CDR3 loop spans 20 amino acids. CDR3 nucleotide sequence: TGTGCCAGCAGCCAGACAACCGGGACTAGCGGGCCGAGCTCCTACAATGAGCAGTTCTTC. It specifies CASSQTTGTSGPSSYNEQFF.

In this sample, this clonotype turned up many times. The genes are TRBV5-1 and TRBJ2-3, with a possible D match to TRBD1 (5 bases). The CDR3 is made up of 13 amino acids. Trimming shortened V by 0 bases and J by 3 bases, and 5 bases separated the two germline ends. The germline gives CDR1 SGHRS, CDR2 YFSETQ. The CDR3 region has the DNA TGCGCCAGCAGCTTGGACAGGACAGATACGCAGTATTTT. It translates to CASSLDRTDTQYF.

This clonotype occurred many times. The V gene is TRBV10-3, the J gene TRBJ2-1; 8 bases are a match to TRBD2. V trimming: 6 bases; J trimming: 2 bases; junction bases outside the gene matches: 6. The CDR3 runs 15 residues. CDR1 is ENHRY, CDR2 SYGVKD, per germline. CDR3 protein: CAISRSGSTYNEQFF. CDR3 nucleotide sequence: TGTGCCATCAGCAGGAGCGGGAGTACCTACAATGAGCAGTTCTTC.

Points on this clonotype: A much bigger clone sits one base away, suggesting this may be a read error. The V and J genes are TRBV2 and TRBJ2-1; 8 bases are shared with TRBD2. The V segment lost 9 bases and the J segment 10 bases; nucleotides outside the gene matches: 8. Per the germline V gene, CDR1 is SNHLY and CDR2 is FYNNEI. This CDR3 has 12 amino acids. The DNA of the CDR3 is TGTGCCAGGAGATTAATAGCGGGGGAGCAGTTCTTC. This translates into CARRLIAGEQFF.

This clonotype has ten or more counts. Here the CDR3 reads CASSAGLFNSPLHF. CDR3 DNA: TGCGCCAGCAGCGCGGGACTCTTTAATTCACCCCTCCACTTT. This sequence joins TRBV5-1 and TRBJ1-6; D perhaps matches TRBD1 (5 bases). V was pared by 4 bases and J by 6 bases, with 11 bases between. Germline values: CDR1 SGHRS, CDR2 YFSETQ. This CDR3 contains 14 residues.

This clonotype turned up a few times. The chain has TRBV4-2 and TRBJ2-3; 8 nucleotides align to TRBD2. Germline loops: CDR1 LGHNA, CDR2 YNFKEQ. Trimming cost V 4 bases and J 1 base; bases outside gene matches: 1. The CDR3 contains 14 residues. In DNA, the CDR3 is TGTGCCAGCAGCCCGCGGGGGGGCACAGATACGCAGTATTTT. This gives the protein CASSPRGGTDTQYF.

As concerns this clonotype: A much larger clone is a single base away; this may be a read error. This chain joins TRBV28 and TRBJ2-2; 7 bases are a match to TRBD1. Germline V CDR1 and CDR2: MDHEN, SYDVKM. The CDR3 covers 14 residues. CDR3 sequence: CVSKQGSNTGELFF. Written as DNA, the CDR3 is TGTGTCAGCAAACAGGGGTCGAACACCGGGGAGCTGTTTTTT.

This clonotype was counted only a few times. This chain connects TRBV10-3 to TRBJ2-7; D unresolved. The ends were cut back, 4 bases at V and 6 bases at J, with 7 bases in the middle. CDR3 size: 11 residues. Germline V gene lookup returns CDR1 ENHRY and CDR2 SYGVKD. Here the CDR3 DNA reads TGTGCCATCAGTGTATTCTCCGAGCAGTACTTC. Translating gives CAISVFSEQYF.

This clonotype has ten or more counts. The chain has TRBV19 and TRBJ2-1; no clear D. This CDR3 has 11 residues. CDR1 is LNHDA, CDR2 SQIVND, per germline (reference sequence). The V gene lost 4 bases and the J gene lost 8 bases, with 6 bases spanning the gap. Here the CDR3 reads CASSNSDEQFF. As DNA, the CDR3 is TGTGCCAGTAGTAACTCAGATGAGCAGTTCTTC. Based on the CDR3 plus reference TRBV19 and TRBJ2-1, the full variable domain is DGGITQSPKYLFRKEGQNVTLSCEQNLNHDAMYWYRQDPGQGLRLIYYSQIVNDFQKGDIAEGYSVSREKKESFPLTVTSAQKNPTAFYLCASSNSDEQFFGPGTRLTVL.

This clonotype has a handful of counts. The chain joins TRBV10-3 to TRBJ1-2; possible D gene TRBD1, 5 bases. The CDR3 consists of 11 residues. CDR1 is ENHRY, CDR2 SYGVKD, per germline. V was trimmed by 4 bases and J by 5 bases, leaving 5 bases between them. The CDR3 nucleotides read TGTGCCATCAGTGGGGGGTATGGCTACACCTTC. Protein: CAISGGYGYTF.

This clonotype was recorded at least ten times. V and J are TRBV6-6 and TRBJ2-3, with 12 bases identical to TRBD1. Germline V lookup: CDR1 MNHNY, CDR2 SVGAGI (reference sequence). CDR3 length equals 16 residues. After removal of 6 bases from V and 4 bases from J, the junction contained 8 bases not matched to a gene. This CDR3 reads CASRHTGTGGADTQYF. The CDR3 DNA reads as TGTGCCAGCAGACATACCGGGACAGGGGGCGCAGATACGCAGTATTTT.